This is a list of T cell receptor beta chains from one sample in a study of blood T cell repertoires in COVID-19. Sequencing used immunoSEQ multiplex PCR; TCRdb keeps in-frame clones, though not all of them. Of a few hundred thousand clones in the sample, more than 80% are singletons; the top ten hold roughly 1.2%. Specimen: peripheral blood. Every receptor here comes from a man aged 40-55 years with acute or convalescent COVID-19. Both conserved end residues are part of each CDR3. A D gene is named only where the DNA matches it firmly. For some rows the clone size is stated as once, few or many, or as a class when expanded; others skip it.

J,size,D,V,CDR3,DNA
TRBJ1-5,NA,NA,TRBV10-1,CASRPMGAGYSRAQPQHF,TGCGCCAGCAGGCCGATGGGGGCGGGTTATTCGCGTGCTCAGCCCCAGCATTTT
TRBJ1-6,NA,TRBD1,TRBV4-1,CASSQGQGESPLHF,TGCGCCAGCAGCCAGGGACAGGGTGAGTCACCCCTCCACTTT
TRBJ2-1,NA,TRBD2,TRBV6-5,CASSRSGGYNEQFF,TGTGCCAGCAGTCGTAGCGGGGGGTACAATGAGCAGTTCTTC
TRBJ2-7,NA,TRBD2,TRBV5-4,CASSLGLAGTYEQYF,TGTGCCAGCAGCTTGGGACTAGCGGGAACCTACGAGCAGTACTTC
TRBJ1-1,NA,TRBD1,TRBV4-1,CASSQVDRENTEAFF,TGCGCCAGCAGCCAGGTAGACAGGGAGAACACTGAAGCTTTCTTT
TRBJ2-3,NA,TRBD1,TRBV6-5,CASRDRGQGDTQYF,TGTGCCAGCAGGGACAGGGGGCAAGGGGATACGCAGTATTTT
TRBJ1-6,NA,NA,TRBV6-1,CASSEAIQGRRSPLHF,TGTGCCAGCAGTGAAGCGATACAGGGAAGAAGATCACCCCTCCACTTT
TRBJ1-2,NA,TRBD1,TRBV6-2/TRBV6-3,CASSRPRTGGYGYTF,TGTGCCAGCAGTCGACCTAGGACAGGGGGATATGGCTACACCTTC
TRBJ1-5,NA,NA,TRBV30,CAWSVSGSQPQHF,TGTGCCTGGAGTGTAAGCGGCTCCCAGCCCCAGCATTTT
TRBJ1-2,NA,NA,TRBV28,CASSSAVFLPGDGYTF,TGTGCCAGCAGTTCCGCTGTATTCCTTCCCGGGGATGGCTACACCTTC
TRBJ2-5,NA,TRBD2,TRBV5-8,CASSPGLAGGETQYF,TGTGCCAGCAGCCCGGGACTAGCGGGGGGGGAGACCCAGTACTTC
TRBJ2-7,NA,TRBD2,TRBV30,CAWRASGDYEQYF,TGTGCCTGGAGGGCTAGCGGAGACTACGAGCAGTACTTC
TRBJ1-1,NA,TRBD1,TRBV9,CASSTRGLSTEAFF,TGTGCCAGCAGCACCAGGGGGCTTAGTACTGAAGCTTTCTTT
TRBJ1-1,NA,NA,TRBV15,CATSRREGDTEAFF,TGTGCCACCAGCAGAAGGGAGGGCGACACTGAAGCTTTCTTT
TRBJ2-2,NA,TRBD2,TRBV7-2,CASSYIAGARELFF,TGTGCCAGCAGCTACATAGCGGGCGCGAGGGAGCTGTTTTTT
TRBJ1-4,NA,NA,TRBV2,CASSGGAGSNEKLFF,TGTGCCAGCAGTGGTGGAGCAGGGTCTAATGAAAAACTGTTTTTT
TRBJ2-2,NA,NA,TRBV11-3,CASSLDRRPRTERNTGELFF,TGTGCCAGCAGCTTAGATCGGAGGCCCAGGACAGAGCGCAACACCGGGGAGCTGTTTTTT
TRBJ2-3,NA,NA,TRBV15,CATSRDGKGEADTQYF,TGTGCCACCAGCAGAGACGGGAAGGGTGAGGCAGATACGCAGTATTTT
TRBJ1-1,NA,TRBD1,TRBV28,CASSLTGQGHTEAFF,TGTGCCAGCAGTTTAACGGGACAGGGCCACACTGAAGCTTTCTTT
TRBJ2-4,NA,NA,TRBV15,CATSRGTGDMGNIQYF,TGTGCCACCAGCAGAGGGACCGGGGACATGGGCAACATTCAGTACTTC
TRBJ2-1,NA,TRBD2,TRBV5-4,CASSLDTSGTYNEQFF,TGTGCCAGCAGCTTGGACACTAGCGGCACTTACAATGAGCAGTTCTTC
TRBJ1-2,NA,TRBD1,TRBV5-1,CASRPPGQGTPNYGYTF,TGCGCCAGCAGACCACCGGGACAGGGGACACCTAACTATGGCTACACCTTC
TRBJ1-2,NA,NA,TRBV6-6,CASRPGEVEGGYTF,TGTGCCAGCAGGCCGGGGGAGGTGGAGGGTGGCTACACCTTC
TRBJ2-1,NA,TRBD2,TRBV7-3,CASSRLAGVHEQFF,TGTGCCAGCAGCCGCCTAGCGGGAGTGCATGAGCAGTTCTTC
TRBJ2-5,few,NA,TRBV7-9,CASSRPVSGETQYF,TGTGCCAGCTCAAGACCGGTATCAGGGGAGACCCAGTACTTC
TRBJ1-2,NA,NA,TRBV12-3/TRBV12-4,CASSLVGDGYTF,TGTGCCAGCAGTTTAGTGGGAGATGGCTACACCTTC